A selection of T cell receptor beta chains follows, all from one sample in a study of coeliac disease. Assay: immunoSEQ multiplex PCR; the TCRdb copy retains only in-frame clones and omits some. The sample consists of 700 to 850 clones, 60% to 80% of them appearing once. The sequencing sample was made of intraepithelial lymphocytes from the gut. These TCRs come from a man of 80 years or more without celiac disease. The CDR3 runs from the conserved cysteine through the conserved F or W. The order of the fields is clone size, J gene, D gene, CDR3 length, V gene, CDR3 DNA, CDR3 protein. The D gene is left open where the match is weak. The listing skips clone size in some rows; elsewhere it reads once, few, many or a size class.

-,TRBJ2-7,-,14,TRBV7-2,TGTGCCAGCAGCCTACAGTCCATCTCCTACGAGCAGTACTTC,CASSLQSISYEQYF
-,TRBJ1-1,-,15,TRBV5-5,TGTGCCAGCAGCTTGGAGCGGGCCGGGTATACTGAAGCTTTCTTT,CASSLERAGYTEAFF
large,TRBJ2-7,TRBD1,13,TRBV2,TGTGCCAGCAGTGAACAGGGGGCCGGGGAGCAGTACTTC,CASSEQGAGEQYF
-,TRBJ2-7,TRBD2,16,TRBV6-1,TGTGCCAGCAGTGAAAGAGCGGGAGAATCTCTCTACGAGCAGTACTTC,CASSERAGESLYEQYF
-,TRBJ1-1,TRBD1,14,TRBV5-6,TGTGCCAGCAGCTACAGGGGAAGGAGCACTGAAGCTTTCTTT,CASSYRGRSTEAFF
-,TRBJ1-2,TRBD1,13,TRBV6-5,TGTGCCAGCAACACCGGGACAGGTGGTCGCTACACCTTC,CASNTGTGGRYTF
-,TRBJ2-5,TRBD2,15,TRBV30,TGTGCCTGGAGTGTAGTGACTAGCGAGGAAGAGACCCAGTACTTC,CAWSVVTSEEETQYF
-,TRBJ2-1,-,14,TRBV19,TGTGCCAGTAGTCCCCAAAGCGGTAGGAATGAGCAGTTCTTC,CASSPQSGRNEQFF
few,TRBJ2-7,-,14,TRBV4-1,TGCGCCAGCAGCCTTGGAGGGGGCGTCTACGAGCAGTACTTC,CASSLGGGVYEQYF
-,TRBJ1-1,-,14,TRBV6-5,TGTGCCAGAAACACACCACCGCCCGTCACTGAAGCTTTCTTT,CARNTPPPVTEAFF
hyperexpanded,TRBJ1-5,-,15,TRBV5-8,TGTGCCAGCAGCTTGTCAGGGTATCAGGGTCAGCCCCAGCATTTT,CASSLSGYQGQPQHF
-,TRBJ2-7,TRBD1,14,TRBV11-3,TGTGCCAGCAGCTCCCGACAGGGGAGCGCCGAGCAGTACTTC,CASSSRQGSAEQYF
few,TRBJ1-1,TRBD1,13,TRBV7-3,TGTGCCAGCAGCTCCACAGGGGGCGGCGAAGCTTTCTTT,CASSSTGGGEAFF
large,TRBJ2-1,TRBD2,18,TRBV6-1,TGTGCCAGCAGTGAGTGGGGTAGCGGGAGTGGATCCTACAATGAGCAGTTCTTC,CASSEWGSGSGSYNEQFF
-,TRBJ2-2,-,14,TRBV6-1,TGTGCCAGTGTTGGTACAGGGAGCGCCGGGGAGCTGTTTTTT,CASVGTGSAGELFF
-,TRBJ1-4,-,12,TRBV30,TGTGCCTGGAGGGGGCTGGGGGAAAAACTGTTTTTT,CAWRGLGEKLFF
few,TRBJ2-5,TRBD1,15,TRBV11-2,TGTGCCAGCAGCTTAGCCTCCGGGACAGAAGAGACCCAGTACTTC,CASSLASGTEETQYF
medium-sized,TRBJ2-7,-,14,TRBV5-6,TGTGCCAGCAGCTTGGGGGGAGCCTCCTACGAGCAGTACTTC,CASSLGGASYEQYF
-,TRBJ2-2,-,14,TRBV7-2,TGTGCCAGCAGCTTAGCGGGGGGAACCGGGGAGCTGTTTTTT,CASSLAGGTGELFF
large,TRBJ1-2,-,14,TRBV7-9,TGTGCCAGCAGGCCCGTGGGGGGGAACTATGGCTACACCTTC,CASRPVGGNYGYTF
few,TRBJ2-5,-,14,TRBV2,TGTGCCAGCAGTGGGACTATCTCCGGGGAGACCCAGTACTTC,CASSGTISGETQYF
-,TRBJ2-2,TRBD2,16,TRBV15,TGTGCCACCAGCAGTGAGAGCGGGACGGATGCCGGGGAGCTGTTTTTT,CATSSESGTDAGELFF
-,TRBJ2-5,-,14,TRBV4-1,TGCGCCAGCAGCCAAGAAGGGGAAGGCGAGACCCAGTACTTC,CASSQEGEGETQYF